This TCR beta chain emerged from a study of T cell repertoires in cytomegalovirus infection. Study in general: It can be stated that public TCR beta signatures indicated CMV infection as well as a matching HLA type.

Worth noting for this clonotype: The antigen is not known.

General study results and limits: Predominance within the ex vivo response was attributable to HLA-C-restricted CMV-specific TCR beta clonotypes.

V was shortened by 6 bases and J by 8 bases, with 22 bases between the two germline ends. CDR1 MNHNS and CDR2 SASEGT come from the germline V gene. This CDR3 comprises 15 residues. TCRdb reanalysed the reads using MiXCR and keeps one entry per CDR3 protein. The repertoire has hundreds of thousands of distinct CDR3 sequences, roughly 35% of them found once; the top ten carry around 2.6%. Material for sequencing was PBMCs. The chain joins TRBV6-1 to TRBJ1-1; possibly TRBD1 for D (6 bases). The sequence came from a human donor in good health (CMV status not recorded). Some clones in this sample may be carry-over from other donors' samples. The CDR3 region is CASSRRDIKGTEAFF. The DNA for the CDR3 is TGTGCCAGCAGCCGCAGGGACATCAAGGGGACAGAAGCTTTCTTT.